This T cell receptor (beta chain) emerged from a study of identical twins. The CDR3 contains 14 residues. The germline V gene has CDR1 SGHRS and CDR2 YFSETQ. The trim removed 6 bases at V and 2 bases at J, leaving 5 bases unmatched. Findings of the study overall: Whereas memory repertoires showed no such difference, abundant cord blood beta clonotypes carried fewer insertions.

TCRdb passed the 5' RACE reads through MiXCR, listing each CDR3 protein once. This sample carries 510,000 or so distinct CDR3 sequences, 13% to 15% of them seen once, and the ten largest clones take 0.35% to 0.45%. This clonotype showed up just a few times. Its antigen remains unidentified. The sample also formed part of further work on yellow fever vaccine responses in identical twins.

This chain uses TRBV5-1 with TRBJ2-1; TRBD2 aligns across 7 bases. The TCR comes from a woman aged 18-30 years in good health. Input material: CD4+ T cells sorted from blood. CDR3 in amino acids: CASTASGPYNEQFF. In DNA, the CDR3 is TGCGCCAGCACAGCTAGCGGACCCTACAATGAGCAGTTCTTC.